The TCR beta chain described here comes from a study of T cell responses to AZD1222 COVID-19 vaccine. Study-wide points: Repertoire samples came only from after the peak T cell response. It should be noted that donors were predominantly white British and more often female, and clonal diversity was possibly underestimated.

V shed 4 bases and J 4 bases; nucleotides not matched to a gene: 6. This CDR3 region has 15 residues. Germline V gene data show CDR1 as LGHDT and CDR2 as YNNKEL (reference sequence). Repertoires were generated with immunoSEQ multiplex PCR, while TCRdb's copy carries only in-frame clones and drops some. The table lists over 40,000 clones, approximately 84% of them singletons. About this clone itself: Its matching antigen is unknown.

This receptor was identified in an adult in good health. V usage is TRBV3-1 (or the pseudogene TRBV3-2) and J usage is TRBJ1-5, with 8 bases that match TRBD1. The starting material was peripheral blood, obtained on day 0 of AZD1222 vaccination. The DNA for the CDR3 is TGTGCCAGCAGCCCTCAACAGGGGGGTAATCAGCCCCAGCATTTT. Amino acids: CASSPQQGGNQPQHF.